This passage covers 12 T cell receptor beta chains from one sample sequenced in a study of cytomegalovirus exposure and HLA in healthy donors. The PCR was carried out with 60 Vbeta primers and 13 Jbeta primers. Only in-frame clones appear in the TCRdb table, and some are missing; sequencing was by immunoSEQ multiplex PCR. Its listing shows some 96,000 clones. The material sequenced was PBMCs. Source of these receptors: a woman in her thirties in good health and CMV-seronegative.

The gene calls are TRBV30 and TRBJ1-4; perhaps TRBD1 as D (6 bases). The V gene's germline CDR1 is GTSNPN and CDR2 SVGIG (reference sequence). The CDR3 runs 16 residues. V was trimmed by 6 bases and J by 5 bases, leaving 22 bases between them. CDR3 region: CACWRHRATSNEKLFF. For the CDR3, the DNA is TGTGCCTGTTGGCGCCACAGGGCTACGAGCAATGAAAAACTGTTTTTT. Drawing the rest from reference TRBV30 and TRBJ1-4, the complete variable domain is SQTIHQWPATLVQPVGSPLSLECTVEGTSNPNLYWYRQAAGRGLQLLFYSVGIGQISSEVPQNLSASRPQDRQFILSSKKLLLSDSGFYLCACWRHRATSNEKLFFGSGTQLSVL.

The J gene is TRBJ1-1, the V gene TRBV28; tentative D call: TRBD1 (6 bases). Trimming pared 6 bases from V and 1 base from J, leaving 9 bases between. Per the germline V gene, CDR1 is MDHEN and CDR2 is SYDVKM. This CDR3 has 13 amino acids. The CDR3 region has the DNA TGTGCCAGCAGATTGACAGGGAACACTGAAGCTTTCTTT. Protein: CASRLTGNTEAFF.

This chain links TRBV27 with TRBJ1-2; tentatively, D is TRBD1 (5 bases). Germline CDR1 and CDR2: MNHEY and SMNVEV (reference sequence). The CDR3 is 13 residues long. Trimming took 4 bases from V and 6 from J, leaving 12 bases between them. The CDR3 protein is CASSSGGGDGYTF. DNA for the CDR3: TGTGCCAGCAGTTCGGGCGGGGGGGATGGCTACACCTTC.

This chain connects TRBV18 to TRBJ1-1; no clear D gene. This CDR3 has 15 residues. The V and J ends lost 0 bases and 1 base respectively, with 9 bases between them. Germline V lookup: CDR1 KGHSH, CDR2 LQKENI. CDR3 sequence reads: CASSPPEARNTEAFF. CDR3 coding DNA: TGTGCCAGCTCACCACCGGAGGCCAGGAACACTGAAGCTTTCTTT.

This CDR3 is CASSSLTVSSGNTIYF. As DNA, the CDR3 is TGTGCCAGCAGTTCGTTGACAGTTTCCTCTGGAAACACCATATATTTT. The chain joins TRBV6-5 to TRBJ1-3; D perhaps matches TRBD1 (5 bases). Germline CDR1 is MNHEY and CDR2 is SVGAGI. The CDR3 loop spans 16 amino acids. Trimming left V 4 bases short and J 0 bases short, with 13 bases between.

The chain couples TRBV7-9 to TRBJ2-1; 7 positions match TRBD2. V trimming: 1 base; J trimming: 2 bases; junction bases outside the gene matches: 2. This CDR3 is 15 amino acids long. Germline V gives CDR1 SEHNR, CDR2 FQNEAQ (reference sequence). The CDR3 is CASSLGGGAYNEQFF. The DNA for the CDR3 is TGTGCCAGCAGCTTAGGCGGGGGAGCCTACAATGAGCAGTTCTTC.

The chain uses TRBV7-3 and TRBJ1-5; a possible D gene is TRBD1 (5 bases). Germline V lookup: CDR1 SGHTA, CDR2 FQGTGA. Trimming took off 4 bases at V and 6 bases at J, with 10 bases between the two ends. The CDR3 sequence is 13 residues long. The CDR3 DNA sequence: TGTGCCAGCAGCTACCACGGGGGTCAGCCCCAGCATTTT. Protein sequence: CASSYHGGQPQHF.

V and J are TRBV7-9 and TRBJ2-4; D is perhaps TRBD1 (6 bases). The length of the CDR3 is 14 residues. Trimming pared 6 bases from V and 6 bases from J, leaving 15 bases between. Germline V lookup: CDR1 SEHNR, CDR2 FQNEAQ (reference sequence). CDR3 in amino acids: CASSSDRRRNIQYF. CDR3 DNA sequence: TGTGCCAGCAGTTCCGACAGGAGACGAAACATTCAGTACTTC.

The V gene is TRBV28, the J gene TRBJ2-5; D gene ambiguous. Trimming removed 6 bases from V and 5 bases from J, with 13 bases in between. This CDR3 contains 13 residues. Germline V CDR1 and CDR2: MDHEN, SYDVKM. CDR3 DNA sequence: TGTGCCAGCAGCTATCAACTTTGGGAGACCCAGTACTTC. Encoded protein: CASSYQLWETQYF.

The CDR3 protein is CASSEGQGASYEQYF. In DNA, the CDR3 is TGTGCCAGCAGCGAGGGACAGGGGGCGTCCTACGAGCAGTACTTC. V gene TRBV9 combines with J gene TRBJ2-5, with 12 bases matching TRBD1. The J call may not be correct, given that the DNA end is closer to TRBJ2-7. Germline values: CDR1 SGDLS, CDR2 YYNGEE. This CDR3 is built from 15 residues.

The V and J genes are TRBV9 and TRBJ1-2, with D perhaps TRBD1 (5 bases). Germline lookup yields CDR1 SGDLS and CDR2 YYNGEE. Deletions cut 0 bases from V and 8 bases from J, with 11 bases between. The CDR3 has 13 residues. The CDR3 sequence: CASSVEGGDGYTF. The CDR3 DNA follows: TGTGCCAGCAGCGTAGAGGGAGGGGACGGCTACACCTTC.

V and J are TRBV4-1 and TRBJ1-4; TRBD1 matches 9 bases. This CDR3 contains 18 residues. V dropped 1 base and J dropped 7; count of bases not matched to a gene: 13. Germline V gene lookup returns CDR1 MGHRA and CDR2 YSYEKL. CDR3 in amino acids: CASSQGPARGQGGEKLFF. CDR3 DNA: TGCGCCAGCAGCCAAGGACCGGCCAGGGGACAGGGCGGTGAAAAACTGTTTTTT.